The 21 T cell receptor beta chains below were found in one sample sequenced in a study of CD8+CD57+ T cells in acquired aplastic anemia. TCR beta VDJ combinations and CDR3 sequences were profiled from genomic DNA. From the reads, TCRdb called clonotypes with MiXCR, one entry per CDR3 protein. The sample holds around 150,000 distinct CDR3 sequences; just under 45% are singletons and the top ten take 0.9% to 1.2%. The sample consisted of sorted CD4+, CD8+, or CD8+CD57+ T cells (not recorded which) from PBMCs. These receptors originate from a human donor in good health.

This clonotype showed up just a few times. A much larger clone is a single base away; this may be a read error. This chain connects TRBV10-3 to TRBJ1-2; TRBD1 agrees at 8 bases. J gave up 8 bases and V 10 bases, and 12 bases lay outside the gene matches. Germline CDR1 is ENHRY and CDR2 is SYGVKD. The CDR3 length is 13 residues. The CDR3 bases are TGTGCCAGCGTCCCTCGGGCAGGGGGCGGCTACACCTTC. It translates to CASVPRAGGGYTF.

The genes are TRBV24-1 and TRBJ1-3; D gene unclear. Trimming cost V 2 bases and J 5 bases, with 3 bases left between them. This CDR3 is 12 amino acids long. Per the germline V gene, CDR1 is KGHDR and CDR2 is SFDVKD. CDR3 sequence: CATSDSRNTIYF. CDR3 DNA sequence: TGTGCCACCAGTGATTCCCGAAACACCATATATTTT.

This clonotype was detected only a few times. The chain links TRBV12-3 or TRBV12-4 to TRBJ1-1; D perhaps matches TRBD1 (5 bases). V lost 6 bases to trimming and J lost 1 base, with 24 bases between them. This CDR3 has 18 residues. The CDR3 loop reads CASSLNTDSATWNTEAFF. DNA of the CDR3: TGTGCCAGCAGCCTGAACACAGACAGCGCCACTTGGAACACTGAAGCTTTCTTT.

V is TRBV5-4 and J is TRBJ2-7; maybe TRBD2 (5 bases). V was trimmed by 4 bases and J by 3 bases, leaving 14 bases between them. The CDR3 runs 14 residues. From germline, CDR1 is SGHNT and CDR2 YYREEE (reference sequence). CDR3 coding DNA: TGTGCCAGCAGCCCTGAGGTAGCGAGCTACGAGCAGTACTTC. Residues: CASSPEVASYEQYF.

Only one count was recorded for this clonotype. The chain carries TRBV5-1 and TRBJ2-3; 7 positions agree with TRBD2. CDR1 and CDR2 (germline): SGHRS, YFSETQ. V trimming: 0 bases; J trimming: 2 bases; junction bases outside the gene matches: 3. The CDR3 totals 15 residues. The CDR3: CASSLERGHTDTQYF. In nucleotides, the CDR3 is TGCGCCAGCAGCTTGGAGCGGGGCCACACAGATACGCAGTATTTT.

This rearrangement joins TRBV12-3 or TRBV12-4 to TRBJ2-4; weak D call: TRBD1 (5 bases). Trimming stripped 3 bases from V and 7 bases from J, with 13 bases between. The CDR3 covers 14 residues. In DNA, the CDR3 is TGTGCCAGCAGTTTCGGGCAGGGTAGGAACATTCAGTACTTC. Amino acids: CASSFGQGRNIQYF.

This clonotype was seen ten or more times. For the CDR3, the DNA is TGCGCCAGCAGTTTCCAGGGGCGCGAGCAGTACTTC. Translation: CASSFQGREQYF. This rearrangement joins TRBV10-1 to TRBJ2-7; maybe TRBD1 (6 bases). This CDR3 is built from 12 residues. Germline V gene sequence: CDR1 WNHNN, CDR2 SYGVQD (reference sequence). The germline V and J ends were trimmed by 5 bases and 6 bases, with 11 bases remaining between them.

The V call is TRBV11-2, the J call TRBJ2-7; 7 nucleotides agree with TRBD1. The V gene's germline CDR1 is SGHAT and CDR2 FQNNGV. The CDR3 is 16 residues long. Germline trimming cut 3 bases from V and 4 bases from J; bases unmatched to any gene: 12. The CDR3 coding sequence is TGTGCCAGCAGCTTGGGATTGGACAGGATCGGGTACGAGCAGTACTTC. Protein sequence: CASSLGLDRIGYEQYF.

This clonotype was counted ten times or more. The gene calls are TRBV5-5 and TRBJ2-7; 8 nucleotides agree with TRBD1. CDR3 size: 14 residues. J lost 2 bases, V lost 4 bases, and 5 bases had no gene match. In germline, CDR1 is SGHKS, CDR2 YYEKEE (reference sequence). The CDR3 region has the DNA TGTGCCAGCAGCCGGGGACAGGTGACCTACGAGCAGTACTTC. It is translated as CASSRGQVTYEQYF.

This clonotype has ten or more counts. V is TRBV29-1 and J is TRBJ2-1, with a weak D call TRBD1 (7 bases). Germline CDR1 is SQVTM and CDR2 is ANQGSEA. The CDR3 extends over 14 amino acids. V was trimmed by 2 bases and J by 2 bases, leaving 10 bases between them. The CDR3 sequence: CSVEPRGAYNEQFF. In DNA form, the CDR3 reads TGCAGCGTTGAACCCAGGGGGGCCTACAATGAGCAGTTCTTC.

About this clonotype: The CDR3 end shows no conserved phenylalanine or tryptophan, and so a read error is likely. It is unclear where the CDR3 begins or ends on the DNA, so no DNA is shown, and the CDR3 is as TCRdb lists it. The chain uses TRBV7-4 and TRBJ2-6. The germline gives CDR1 SGHVT, CDR2 SQSDAQ. The CDR3 spans 8 amino acids, including both terminal residues. This CDR3 is CASSSGTS.

This chain uses TRBV11-2 with TRBJ1-1; 8 nucleotides agree with TRBD1. With 5 bases clipped from V and 4 bases from J, the junction kept 9 bases outside the gene matches. The CDR3 is 15 amino acids. The germline CDR1 and CDR2 sequences are SGHAT and FQNNGV. In DNA form, the CDR3 reads TGTGCCAGCAGCCTCTGGACAGGGCCGTCCACTGAAGCTTTCTTT. It yields the protein CASSLWTGPSTEAFF.

The gene calls are TRBV7-3 and TRBJ2-6; no clear D. CDR3 length equals 14 residues. Germline CDR1 SGHTA, CDR2 FQGTGA. V gave up 5 bases and J gave up 4 bases, with 9 bases separating them. The CDR3 DNA sequence: TGTGCCAGCAGCCTGTCCGGGGGGGCCAACGTCCTGACTTTC. Its translation is CASSLSGGANVLTF.

The chain carries TRBV19 and TRBJ1-2, with 7 bases fitting TRBD1. This CDR3 comprises 15 residues. Unmatched junction bases numbered 5, after V lost 1 base and J lost 3 bases. CDR1 is LNHDA, CDR2 SQIVND, per germline (reference sequence). The CDR3 reads CASSIATGTDYGYTF. The DNA for the CDR3 is TGTGCCAGTAGTATAGCGACAGGGACGGACTATGGCTACACCTTC.

This clonotype came up many times. The rearrangement uses TRBV7-3 and TRBJ2-3; D remains unclear. Deletions cut 2 bases from V and 3 bases from J, with 9 bases between. The CDR3 loop spans 14 amino acids. Germline loops: CDR1 SGHTA, CDR2 FQGTGA. As DNA, the CDR3 is TGTGCCAGCAGCTTAGGTGTAGGTACAGATACGCAGTATTTT. Amino acid sequence: CASSLGVGTDTQYF.

This clonotype was counted ten times or more. The J gene is TRBJ2-6, the V gene TRBV20-1; D gene ambiguous. The V gene lost 4 bases and the J gene lost 2 bases, with 15 bases spanning the gap. The length of the CDR3 is 16 residues. From germline, CDR1 is DFQATT and CDR2 SNEGSKA (reference sequence). The CDR3 spells CSATPGRAAGANVLTF. DNA of the CDR3: TGCAGTGCTACTCCAGGTCGGGCGGCTGGGGCCAACGTCCTGACTTTC.

The DNA for the CDR3 is TGTGCCACCTATGGGGGGGCTAGCACAGATACGCAGTATTTT. The encoded protein is CATYGGASTDTQYF. V and J are TRBV25-1 and TRBJ2-3; D is perhaps TRBD2 (7 bases). CDR1 MGHDK and CDR2 SYGVNS come from the germline V gene. V was trimmed by 10 bases and J by 0 bases, leaving 14 bases between them. There are 14 residues in the CDR3.

On this clonotype: A much larger clone sits a single nucleotide away, making a read error possible. V and J are TRBV19 and TRBJ1-2; maybe TRBD1 (5 bases). Germline-derived CDR1 and CDR2 are LNHDA and SQIVND (reference sequence). This CDR3 contains 14 residues. With 9 bases removed from V and 7 bases from J, the gap between germline ends came to 21 bases. The CDR3 region has the DNA TGTGCCAGCAGTTACGGCGCTGCGGGGCCTGGCTACACCTTC. It encodes CASSYGAAGPGYTF.

The chain combines TRBV2 with TRBJ2-7; 7 bases agree with TRBD2. The length of the CDR3 is 13 residues. Looked up from germline, CDR1 is SNHLY and CDR2 is FYNNEI. Trimming took 4 bases from V and 5 from J; bases not matched to a gene: 5. The CDR3, as DNA: TGTGCCAGCAGTGGTTCGGGGGGTCACGAGCAGTACTTC. As protein: CASSGSGGHEQYF.

CDR3 amino acids: CASSPPSVNTGELFF. The CDR3 DNA reads TGTGCCAGCAGCCCCCCTAGCGTTAACACCGGGGAGCTGTTTTTT. V and J are TRBV7-9 and TRBJ2-2, with D possibly TRBD2 on 6 matching bases. The germline V and J ends were trimmed by 5 bases and 2 bases, with 12 bases remaining between them. CDR1 is SEHNR, CDR2 FQNEAQ, per germline (reference sequence). CDR3 length: 15 amino acids.

Of note for this clonotype: Given a much more abundant clone one base away, this may be a read error. The chain joins TRBV5-1 to TRBJ1-2; 9 nucleotides match TRBD1. CDR3 length: 17 amino acids. Germline loops: CDR1 SGHRS, CDR2 YFSETQ. CDR3 residues: CASSLEGTGYEDYGYAF. The CDR3 DNA reads as TGCGCCAGCAGCTTAGAAGGGACAGGGTATGAGGACTATGGCTACGCCTTC.